The 2 T cell receptor beta chains presented below share a single source sample, sequenced in a study of cytomegalovirus exposure and HLA in healthy donors. The PCR was carried out with 60 Vbeta primers and 13 Jbeta primers. Data came from immunoSEQ multiplex PCR; TCRdb stores just in-frame clones and leaves some out. The repertoire includes 150,000 to 200,000 clones, around 84% of them detected once, and 7.5% to 9% sits in the top ten. Input material: PBMCs. Source of these receptors: a male donor in good health and CMV-seropositive.

This clone has a single count. The chain couples TRBV27 to TRBJ2-7, with TRBD2 as a possible D gene (6 bases). The CDR3 is 15 amino acids. V was trimmed by 1 base and J by 7 bases, leaving 17 bases between them. Germline loops: CDR1 MNHEY, CDR2 SMNVEV (reference sequence). The CDR3 region is CASSLFLGGKAEQYF. Here the CDR3 DNA reads TGTGCCAGCAGTTTATTTCTGGGCGGGAAAGCTGAGCAGTACTTC.

This chain uses TRBV6-1 with TRBJ2-7, with D hard to call. The CDR3 contains 12 residues. Trimming took off 1 base at V and 6 bases at J, with 7 bases between the two ends. Germline CDR1 MNHNS, CDR2 SASEGT. CDR3: CASSEVGGEQYF. CDR3 in DNA: TGTGCCAGCAGTGAAGTTGGCGGCGAGCAGTACTTC.